Listed here is a single T cell receptor beta chain. Antigen: not known. The data are from a study of cytomegalovirus exposure and HLA in healthy donors. Findings of the study overall: There were fewer than 200 TCR beta chains listed as cytomegalovirus-associated.

The PCR made use of 60 Vbeta and 13 Jbeta primers. The protocol was immunoSEQ multiplex PCR, while the TCRdb copy is restricted to in-frame clones and leaves out a portion. Among 100,000 or so clones listed, under 85% were seen once. The germline CDR1 and CDR2 sequences are LGHNA and YSLEER. V was pared by 0 bases and J by 7 bases, with 2 bases of the junction left unmatched. The CDR3 spans 16 residues. The sequenced sample was PBMCs. The receptor was derived from a man aged 35-49 years in good health and CMV-seronegative. The chain is built from TRBV4-3 and TRBJ1-6; 11 nucleotides agree with TRBD1. In DNA, the CDR3 is TGCGCCAGCAGCCAAGAGTGGGACAGGGGGAATTCACCCCTCCACTTT. Translating gives CASSQEWDRGNSPLHF.